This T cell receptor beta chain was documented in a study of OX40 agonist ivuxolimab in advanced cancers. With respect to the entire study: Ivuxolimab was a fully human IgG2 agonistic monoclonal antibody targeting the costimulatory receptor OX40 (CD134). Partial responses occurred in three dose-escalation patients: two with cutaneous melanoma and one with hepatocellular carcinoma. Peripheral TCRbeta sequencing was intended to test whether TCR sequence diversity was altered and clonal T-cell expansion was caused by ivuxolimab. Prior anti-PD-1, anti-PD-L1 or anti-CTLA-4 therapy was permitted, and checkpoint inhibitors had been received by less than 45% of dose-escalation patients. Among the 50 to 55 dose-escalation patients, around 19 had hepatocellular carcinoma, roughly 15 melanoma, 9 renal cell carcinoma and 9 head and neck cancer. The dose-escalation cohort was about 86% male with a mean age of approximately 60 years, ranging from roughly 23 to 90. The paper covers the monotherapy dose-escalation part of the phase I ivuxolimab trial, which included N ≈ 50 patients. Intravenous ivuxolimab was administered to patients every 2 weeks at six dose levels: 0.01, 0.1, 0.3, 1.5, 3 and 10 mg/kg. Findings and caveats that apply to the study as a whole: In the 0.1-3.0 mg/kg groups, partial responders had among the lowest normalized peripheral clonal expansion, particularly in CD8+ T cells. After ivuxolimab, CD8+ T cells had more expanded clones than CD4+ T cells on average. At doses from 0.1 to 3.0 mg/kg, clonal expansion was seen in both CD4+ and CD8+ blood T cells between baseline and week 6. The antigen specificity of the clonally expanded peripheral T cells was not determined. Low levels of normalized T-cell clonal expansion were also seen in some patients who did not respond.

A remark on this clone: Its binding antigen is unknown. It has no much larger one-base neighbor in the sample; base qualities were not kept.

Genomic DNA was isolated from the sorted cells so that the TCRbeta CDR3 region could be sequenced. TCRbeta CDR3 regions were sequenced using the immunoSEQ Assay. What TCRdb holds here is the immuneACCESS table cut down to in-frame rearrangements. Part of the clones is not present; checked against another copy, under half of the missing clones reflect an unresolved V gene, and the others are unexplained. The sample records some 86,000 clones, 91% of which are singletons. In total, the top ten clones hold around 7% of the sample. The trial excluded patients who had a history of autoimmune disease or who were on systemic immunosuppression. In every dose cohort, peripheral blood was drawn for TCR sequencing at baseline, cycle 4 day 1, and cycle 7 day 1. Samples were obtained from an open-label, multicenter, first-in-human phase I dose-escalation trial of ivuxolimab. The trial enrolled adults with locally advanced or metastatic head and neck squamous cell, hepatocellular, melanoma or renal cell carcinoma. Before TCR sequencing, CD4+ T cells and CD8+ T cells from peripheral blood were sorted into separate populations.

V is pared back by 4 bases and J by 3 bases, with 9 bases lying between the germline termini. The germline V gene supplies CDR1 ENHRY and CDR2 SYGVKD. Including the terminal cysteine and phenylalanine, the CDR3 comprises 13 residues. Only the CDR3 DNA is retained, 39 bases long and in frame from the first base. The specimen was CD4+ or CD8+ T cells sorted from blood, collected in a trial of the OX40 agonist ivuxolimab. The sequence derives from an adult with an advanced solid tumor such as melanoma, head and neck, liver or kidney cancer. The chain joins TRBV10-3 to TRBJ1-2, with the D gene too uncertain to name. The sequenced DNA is TGTGCCATCAGTGGTTCAGTGGACTATGGCTACACCTTC. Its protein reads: CAISGSVDYGYTF.